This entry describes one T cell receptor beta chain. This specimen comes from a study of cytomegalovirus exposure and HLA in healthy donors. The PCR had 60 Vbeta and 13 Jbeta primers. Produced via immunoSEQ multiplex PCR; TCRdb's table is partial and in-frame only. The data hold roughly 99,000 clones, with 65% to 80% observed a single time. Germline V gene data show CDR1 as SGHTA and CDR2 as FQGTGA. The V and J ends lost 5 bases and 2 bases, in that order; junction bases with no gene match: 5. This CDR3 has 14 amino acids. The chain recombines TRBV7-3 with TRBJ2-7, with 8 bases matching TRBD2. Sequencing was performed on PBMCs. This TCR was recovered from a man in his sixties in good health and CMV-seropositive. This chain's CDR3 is CASSPFGGAYEQYF. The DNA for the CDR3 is TGTGCCAGCAGCCCCTTCGGGGGGGCCTACGAGCAGTACTTC.